One sample yielded the 24 T cell receptor beta chains listed below, sequenced in a study of blood T cell repertoires in COVID-19. TCRdb's table, derived via immunoSEQ multiplex PCR, lists solely in-frame clones and lacks some. This sample has about 170,000 clones, with around 84% found just once. The sequencing input was peripheral blood. These receptors came from a man in his sixties with COVID-19, enrolled during active disease.

The genes are TRBV5-8 and TRBJ1-1; D is unclear. This CDR3 spans 13 amino acids. Deletions cut 7 bases from V and 6 bases from J, with 16 bases between. Germline CDR1 and CDR2: SGHTS and YDEGEE. The DNA of the CDR3 is TGTGCCAGCTGTTCTCGGGAGGGAGCTGAAGCTTTCTTT. Translating it yields CASCSREGAEAFF.

The genes are TRBV30 and TRBJ1-1; perhaps TRBD1 as D (6 bases). Germline V gives CDR1 GTSNPN, CDR2 SVGIG (reference sequence). The CDR3 has 14 amino acids. The V end lost 1 base, the J end lost 0 bases, and 9 bases lay between the germline ends. CDR3 amino acids: CAWSEDRLNTEAFF. In DNA, the CDR3 is TGTGCCTGGAGTGAGGACAGATTGAACACTGAAGCTTTCTTT.

The chain uses TRBV3-1 (or the pseudogene TRBV3-2) and TRBJ2-3; 8 nucleotides agree with TRBD2. Germline V lookup: CDR1 LGHDT, CDR2 YNNKEL (reference sequence). CDR3 length: 16 residues. The ends lost 0 bases at V and 6 bases at J; junction bases unmatched: 8. CDR3 protein: CASSQEGGGRMDTQYF. DNA for the CDR3: TGTGCCAGCAGCCAAGAGGGCGGGGGGAGGATGGATACGCAGTATTTT.

The chain carries TRBV28 and TRBJ2-7; D is ambiguous. The germline CDR1 and CDR2 sequences are MDHEN and SYDVKM. V shed 5 bases and J shed 7 bases, with 12 bases lying between them. This CDR3 has 12 amino acids. DNA of the CDR3: TGTGCCAGCAGTGATCCCTTACGGGAGCAGTACTTC. This gives the protein CASSDPLREQYF. Variable domain in full (rest from reference TRBV28 and TRBJ2-7): DVKVTQSSRYLVKRTGEKVFLECVQDMDHENMFWYRQDPGLGLRLIYFSYDVKMKEKGDIPEGYSVSREKKERFSLILESASTNQTSMYLCASSDPLREQYFGPGTRLTVT.

This clone was seen a handful of times. The chain uses TRBV27 and TRBJ1-6; TRBD1 might be the D (6 bases). V lost 0 bases and J 6 bases, leaving 9 bases between the germline ends. The CDR3 spans 15 residues. Germline lookup yields CDR1 MNHEY and CDR2 SMNVEV (reference sequence). CDR3 DNA sequence: TGTGCCAGCAGTTTATCAACAGGGCTTAATTCACCCCTCCACTTT. Protein sequence: CASSLSTGLNSPLHF.

The rearrangement uses TRBV7-2 and TRBJ2-1; tentatively, D is TRBD2 (6 bases). The CDR3 has 14 residues. Per germline, CDR1 SGHTA and CDR2 FQGNSA. The V end lost 4 bases, the J end lost 7 bases, and 14 bases lay between the germline ends. CDR3 nucleotide sequence: TGTGCCAGCAGCTCTGGGACTGTTCAGAATGAGCAGTTCTTC. Translated, it gives CASSSGTVQNEQFF.

The CDR3 DNA reads TGTGCCAGCAGCTTAGATCAGGCTGGCTACACCTTC. The encoded protein is CASSLDQAGYTF. The rearrangement links TRBV11-3 to TRBJ1-2, with D uncertain. Trimming took 0 bases from V and 7 from J, leaving 6 bases between them. Germline V CDR1 and CDR2: SGHNT, YENEEA. The CDR3 spans 12 residues.

This chain connects TRBV10-2 to TRBJ2-3; perhaps TRBD1 as D (6 bases). This CDR3 region has 14 residues. The germline V gene has CDR1 WSHSY and CDR2 SAAADI. V was shortened by 6 bases and J by 0 bases, with 10 bases between the two germline ends. CDR3 bases: TGCGCCAGCAGGGACAGAACTAGCACAGATACGCAGTATTTT. Translated, it gives CASRDRTSTDTQYF.

The V call is TRBV2, the J call TRBJ1-5, with 9 bases lining up with TRBD1. The germline gives CDR1 SNHLY, CDR2 FYNNEI. V was pared by 6 bases and J by 6 bases, with 12 bases of the junction left unmatched. The CDR3 sequence is 16 residues long. The CDR3 loop reads CASRLDRGLVGQPQHF. CDR3 nucleotide sequence: TGTGCCAGCAGATTGGACAGGGGTTTAGTGGGTCAGCCCCAGCATTTT.

This clone was seen a single time. The chain recombines TRBV28 with TRBJ1-3; D possibly corresponds to TRBD1 (5 bases). Germline CDR1 MDHEN, CDR2 SYDVKM. The CDR3 extends over 18 amino acids. Trimming left V 6 bases short and J 1 base short, with 22 bases between. The CDR3 is CASSPTGRSRGSGNTIYF. The DNA of the CDR3 is TGTGCCAGCAGCCCCACGGGCAGGTCCCGGGGGTCTGGAAACACCATATATTTT.

This rearrangement joins TRBV14 to TRBJ1-4; TRBD1 aligns across 10 bases. The CDR3 loop spans 15 amino acids. CDR1 is SGHDN and CDR2 is FVKESK in the germline V gene. The V gene end was trimmed by 3 bases and the J gene end by 2 bases; junction bases not matched to a gene: 0. Here the CDR3 reads CASSQTGGTNEKLFF. For the CDR3, the DNA is TGTGCCAGCAGCCAGACAGGGGGCACTAATGAAAAACTGTTTTTT.

The genes are TRBV11-1 and TRBJ1-4; the match to TRBD1 covers 7 bases. CDR3 length: 14 residues. CDR1 is SGHAT and CDR2 is FQDESV in the germline V gene (reference sequence). With V trimmed by 2 bases and J by 12 bases, 9 bases remained unmatched. CDR3 residues: CASSLRGDRDELFF. The CDR3, as DNA: TGTGCCAGCAGCTTACGGGGCGACAGGGATGAACTGTTTTTT.

This rearrangement joins TRBV5-1 to TRBJ2-1, with 8 bases lining up with TRBD2. CDR3 length: 16 amino acids. The V segment lost 3 bases and the J segment 6 bases; nucleotides outside the gene matches: 11. Germline CDR1 reads SGHRS; CDR2 reads YFSETQ. DNA for the CDR3: TGCGCCAGCAGCTACAACTCGGGACTAGTAGGCAATGAGCAGTTCTTC. Protein product: CASSYNSGLVGNEQFF.

J is TRBJ2-5 and V is TRBV3-1 (or the pseudogene TRBV3-2), with 7 bases lining up with TRBD1. Germline trimming cut 4 bases from V and 2 bases from J; bases unmatched to any gene: 7. Per the germline V gene, CDR1 is LGHDT and CDR2 is YNNKEL (reference sequence). This CDR3 has 15 amino acids. CDR3 loop: CASSPYGQAQETQYF. CDR3 nucleotides: TGTGCCAGCAGCCCCTATGGACAGGCGCAAGAGACCCAGTACTTC.

This clone was picked up a small number of times. The V gene is TRBV10-3, the J gene TRBJ1-5, with D perhaps matching TRBD1 (5 bases). V lost 2 bases, J lost 0 bases, and 14 bases lay in between. Germline CDR1 ENHRY, CDR2 SYGVKD. There are 17 residues in the CDR3. CDR3 sequence: CAISERGTSYSNQPQHF. CDR3 sequence (DNA): TGTGCCATCAGTGAGCGCGGGACGAGCTATAGCAATCAGCCCCAGCATTTT.

In this sample, this clone turned up a few times. The rearrangement joins TRBV15 to TRBJ1-3; 9 positions match TRBD1. Losses at the gene ends were 0 bases for V and 0 bases for J; bases not matched to a gene: 9. The germline V gene encodes CDR1 LNHNV and CDR2 YYDKDF (reference sequence). This CDR3 spans 19 amino acids. The CDR3 sequence is CATSRDDRGAPTSGNTIYF. The CDR3 DNA follows: TGTGCCACCAGCAGAGATGACAGGGGGGCTCCTACCTCTGGAAACACCATATATTTT.

The genes are TRBV19 and TRBJ1-1, with D perhaps matching TRBD1 (5 bases). V was trimmed by 4 bases and J by 2 bases, leaving 14 bases between them. Per the germline V gene, CDR1 is LNHDA and CDR2 is SQIVND (reference sequence). The CDR3 extends over 15 amino acids. CDR3 protein: CASSSPFQGNTEAFF. The CDR3 coding sequence is TGTGCCAGTAGTAGCCCGTTTCAGGGCAACACTGAAGCTTTCTTT.

V usage is TRBV15 and J usage is TRBJ1-1; 10 bases line up with TRBD1. The CDR3 is 17 residues long. Trimming took 0 bases from V and 1 from J; bases not matched to a gene: 5. Germline values: CDR1 LNHNV, CDR2 YYDKDF (reference sequence). The CDR3 nucleotides are TGTGCCACCAGCAGAGATCGGGACAGGGGTAGGAACACTGAAGCTTTCTTT. Its translation is CATSRDRDRGRNTEAFF.

This clone occurred once. V gene TRBV29-1 combines with J gene TRBJ2-3; tentative D call: TRBD1 (5 bases). From germline, CDR1 is SQVTM and CDR2 ANQGSEA. The CDR3 sequence is 14 residues long. Trimming removed 4 bases at V and 4 bases at J, with 15 bases between. DNA of the CDR3: TGCAGCGTTGTCAAAAGGGGCGGCGCAGATACGCAGTATTTT. Encoded protein: CSVVKRGGADTQYF.

This chain links TRBV6-5 with TRBJ1-3, with 8 positions matching TRBD1. Germline V gives CDR1 MNHEY, CDR2 SVGAGI. The CDR3 loop spans 15 amino acids. V lost 6 bases and J lost 3; bases outside the gene matches: 7. Written as DNA, the CDR3 is TGTGCCAGCAGCTTAAACAGGGGGGGTGGAAACACCATATATTTT. Translated, it gives CASSLNRGGGNTIYF.

The chain links TRBV28 to TRBJ2-7; a possible D gene is TRBD1 (5 bases). From germline, CDR1 is MDHEN and CDR2 SYDVKM. This CDR3 contains 11 residues. The V gene lost 8 bases and the J gene lost 7 bases, with 12 bases spanning the gap. CDR3 sequence (DNA): TGTGCCAGCCTCAGGGATGTTGAGCAGTACTTC. This translates into CASLRDVEQYF.

The genes are TRBV6-5 and TRBJ2-7, with 7 bases fitting TRBD1. The length of the CDR3 is 13 residues. Germline CDR1 MNHEY, CDR2 SVGAGI. Trimming took 5 bases from V and 3 from J; bases not matched to a gene: 4. CDR3 in amino acids: CASSRDSYYEQYF. CDR3 in DNA: TGTGCCAGCAGTCGGGACAGCTACTACGAGCAGTACTTC.

This chain connects TRBV6-2 or TRBV6-3 to TRBJ2-7, with D hard to call. The CDR3 loop spans 12 amino acids. The ends were cut back, 6 bases at V and 3 bases at J, with 9 bases in the middle. CDR1 and CDR2 (germline): MNHEY, SVGEGT. CDR3: CASSDTDYEQYF. For the CDR3, the DNA is TGTGCCAGCAGCGACACGGACTACGAGCAGTACTTC.

This clone was seen once. The chain has TRBV6-5 and TRBJ2-1; perhaps TRBD2 as D (5 bases). The CDR3 is 16 residues long. V lost 2 bases and J lost 0, with 11 bases in between. Germline values: CDR1 MNHEY, CDR2 SVGAGI. In nucleotides, the CDR3 is TGTGCCAGCAGTTACGGACTCCAGAGCTCCTACAATGAGCAGTTCTTC. Its protein is CASSYGLQSSYNEQFF.